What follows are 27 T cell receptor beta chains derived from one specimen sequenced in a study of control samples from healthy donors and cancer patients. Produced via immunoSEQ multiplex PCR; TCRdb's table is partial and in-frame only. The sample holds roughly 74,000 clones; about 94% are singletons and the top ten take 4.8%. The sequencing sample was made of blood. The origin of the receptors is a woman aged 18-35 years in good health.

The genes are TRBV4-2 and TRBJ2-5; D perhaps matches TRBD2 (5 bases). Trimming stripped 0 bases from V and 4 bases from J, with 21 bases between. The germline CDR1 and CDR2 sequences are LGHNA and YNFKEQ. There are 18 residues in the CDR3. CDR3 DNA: TGTGCCAGCAGCCAAGAAGGCAGGAGTGCGGGTATTACAGAGACCCAGTACTTC. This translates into CASSQEGRSAGITETQYF.

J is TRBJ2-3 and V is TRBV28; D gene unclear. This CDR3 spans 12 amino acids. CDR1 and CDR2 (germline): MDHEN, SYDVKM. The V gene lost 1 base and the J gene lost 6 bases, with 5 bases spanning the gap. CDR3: CASSLSLDTQYF. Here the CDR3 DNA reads TGTGCCAGCAGTTTATCCCTCGATACGCAGTATTTT. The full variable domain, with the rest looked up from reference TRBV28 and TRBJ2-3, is DVKVTQSSRYLVKRTGEKVFLECVQDMDHENMFWYRQDPGLGLRLIYFSYDVKMKEKGDIPEGYSVSREKKERFSLILESASTNQTSMYLCASSLSLDTQYFGPGTRLTVL.

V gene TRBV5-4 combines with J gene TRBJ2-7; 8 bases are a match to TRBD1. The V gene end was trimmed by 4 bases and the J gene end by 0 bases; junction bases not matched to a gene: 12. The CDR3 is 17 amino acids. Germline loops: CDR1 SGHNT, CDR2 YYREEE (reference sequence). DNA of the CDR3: TGTGCCAGCAGCCATATTGACCGGGACAGGAGCTCCTACGAGCAGTACTTC. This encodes CASSHIDRDRSSYEQYF.

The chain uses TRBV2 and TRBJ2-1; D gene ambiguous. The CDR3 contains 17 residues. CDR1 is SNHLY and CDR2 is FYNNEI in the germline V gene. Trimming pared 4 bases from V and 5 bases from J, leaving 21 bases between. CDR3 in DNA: TGTGCCAGCAGTGGCGGTGCCGGACCTGAAGTTAACAATGAGCAGTTCTTC. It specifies CASSGGAGPEVNNEQFF.

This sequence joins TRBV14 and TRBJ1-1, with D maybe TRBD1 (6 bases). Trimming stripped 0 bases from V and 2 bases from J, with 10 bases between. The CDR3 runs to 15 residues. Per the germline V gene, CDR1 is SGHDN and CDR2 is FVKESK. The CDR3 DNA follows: TGTGCCAGCAGCCAAGATACGGGGGCTAACACTGAAGCTTTCTTT. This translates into CASSQDTGANTEAFF. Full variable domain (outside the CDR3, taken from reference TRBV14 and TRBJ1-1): EAGVTQFPSHSVIEKGQTVTLRCDPISGHDNLYWYRRVMGKEIKFLLHFVKESKQDESGMPNNRFLAERTGGTYSTLKVQPAELEDSGVYFCASSQDTGANTEAFFGQGTRLTVV.

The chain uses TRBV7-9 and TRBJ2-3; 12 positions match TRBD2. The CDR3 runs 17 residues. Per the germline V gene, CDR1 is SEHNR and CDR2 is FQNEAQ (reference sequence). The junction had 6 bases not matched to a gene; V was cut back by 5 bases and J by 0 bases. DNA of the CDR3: TGTGCCAGCAGCCGGACTAGCGGGAAACGGAGCACAGATACGCAGTATTTT. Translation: CASSRTSGKRSTDTQYF.

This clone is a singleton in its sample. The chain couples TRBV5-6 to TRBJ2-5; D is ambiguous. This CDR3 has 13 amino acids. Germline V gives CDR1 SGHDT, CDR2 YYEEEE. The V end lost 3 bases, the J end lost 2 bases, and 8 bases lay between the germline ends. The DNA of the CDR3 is TGTGCCAGCAGCTGGGGATCTCAAGAGACCCAGTACTTC. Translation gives CASSWGSQETQYF. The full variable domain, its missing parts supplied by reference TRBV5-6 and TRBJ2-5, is DAGVTQSPTHLIKTRGQQVTLRCSPKSGHDTVSWYQQALGQGPQFIFQYYEEEERQRGNFPDRFSGHQFPNYSSELNVNALLLGDSALYLCASSWGSQETQYFGPGTRLLVL.

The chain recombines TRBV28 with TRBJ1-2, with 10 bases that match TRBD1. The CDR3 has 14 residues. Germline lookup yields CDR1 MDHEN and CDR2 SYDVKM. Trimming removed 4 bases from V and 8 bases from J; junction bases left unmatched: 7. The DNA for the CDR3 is TGTGCCAGCAGTTCGGGACAGGGGTTTAACGGCTACACCTTC. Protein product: CASSSGQGFNGYTF.

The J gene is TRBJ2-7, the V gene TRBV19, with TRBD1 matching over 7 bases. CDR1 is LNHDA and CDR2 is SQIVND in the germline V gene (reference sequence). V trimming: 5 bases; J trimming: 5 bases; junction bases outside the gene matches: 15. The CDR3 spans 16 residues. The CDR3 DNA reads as TGTGCCAGTAGTTCAGGAGAGGGGGCTTATTGGAACGAGCAGTACTTC. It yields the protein CASSSGEGAYWNEQYF.

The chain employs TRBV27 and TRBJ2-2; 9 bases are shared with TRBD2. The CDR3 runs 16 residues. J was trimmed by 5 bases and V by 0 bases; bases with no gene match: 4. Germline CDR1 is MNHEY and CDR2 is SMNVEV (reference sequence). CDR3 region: CASSLSAGGRTGELFF. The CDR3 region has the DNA TGTGCCAGCAGTTTATCGGCGGGAGGGCGGACCGGGGAGCTGTTTTTT.

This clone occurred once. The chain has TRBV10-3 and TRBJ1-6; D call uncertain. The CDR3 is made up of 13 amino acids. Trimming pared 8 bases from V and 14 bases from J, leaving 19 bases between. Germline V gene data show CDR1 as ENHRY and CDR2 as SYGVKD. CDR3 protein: CAIGLEGDKSLHF. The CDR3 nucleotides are TGTGCCATCGGGTTGGAGGGTGACAAGTCCCTCCACTTT.

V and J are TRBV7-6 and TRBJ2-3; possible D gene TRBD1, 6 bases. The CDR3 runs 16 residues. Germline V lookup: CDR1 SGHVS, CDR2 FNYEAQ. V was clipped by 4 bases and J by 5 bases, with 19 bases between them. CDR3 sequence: CASSSRAVGAEDTQYF. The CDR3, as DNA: TGTGCCAGCAGCTCGCGGGCGGTGGGGGCCGAAGATACGCAGTATTTT.

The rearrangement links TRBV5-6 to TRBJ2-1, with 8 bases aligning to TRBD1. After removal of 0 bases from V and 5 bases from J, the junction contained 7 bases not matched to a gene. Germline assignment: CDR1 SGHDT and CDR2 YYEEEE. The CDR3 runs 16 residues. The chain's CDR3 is CASSLDGTGGNNEQFF. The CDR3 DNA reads TGTGCCAGCAGCTTGGACGGGACAGGCGGAAACAATGAGCAGTTCTTC. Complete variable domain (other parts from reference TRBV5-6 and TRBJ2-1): DAGVTQSPTHLIKTRGQQVTLRCSPKSGHDTVSWYQQALGQGPQFIFQYYEEEERQRGNFPDRFSGHQFPNYSSELNVNALLLGDSALYLCASSLDGTGGNNEQFFGPGTRLTVL.

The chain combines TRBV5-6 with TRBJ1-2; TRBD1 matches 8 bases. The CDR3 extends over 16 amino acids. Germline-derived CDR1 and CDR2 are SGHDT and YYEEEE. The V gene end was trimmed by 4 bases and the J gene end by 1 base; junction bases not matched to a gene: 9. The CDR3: CASSHSGQVLNYGYTF. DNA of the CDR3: TGTGCCAGCAGCCATTCGGGACAGGTTCTTAACTATGGCTACACCTTC. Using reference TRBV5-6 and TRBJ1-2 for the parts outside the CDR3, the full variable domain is DAGVTQSPTHLIKTRGQQVTLRCSPKSGHDTVSWYQQALGQGPQFIFQYYEEEERQRGNFPDRFSGHQFPNYSSELNVNALLLGDSALYLCASSHSGQVLNYGYTFGSGTRLTVV.

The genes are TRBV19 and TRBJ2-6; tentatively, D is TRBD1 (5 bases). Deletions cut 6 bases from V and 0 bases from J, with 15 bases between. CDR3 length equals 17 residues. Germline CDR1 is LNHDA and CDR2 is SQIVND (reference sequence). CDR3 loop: CASRLTGLRSGANVLTF. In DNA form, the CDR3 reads TGTGCCAGTAGATTAACAGGCTTACGCTCTGGGGCCAACGTCCTGACTTTC. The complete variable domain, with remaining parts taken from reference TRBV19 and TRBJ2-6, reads DGGITQSPKYLFRKEGQNVTLSCEQNLNHDAMYWYRQDPGQGLRLIYYSQIVNDFQKGDIAEGYSVSREKKESFPLTVTSAQKNPTAFYLCASRLTGLRSGANVLTFGAGSRLTVL.

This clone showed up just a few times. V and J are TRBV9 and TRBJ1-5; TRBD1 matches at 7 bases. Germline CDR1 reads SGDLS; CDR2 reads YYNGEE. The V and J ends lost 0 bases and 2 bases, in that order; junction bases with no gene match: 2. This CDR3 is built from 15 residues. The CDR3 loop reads CASSVGQGGNQPQHF. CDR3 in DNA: TGTGCCAGCAGCGTAGGGCAGGGGGGCAATCAGCCCCAGCATTTT.

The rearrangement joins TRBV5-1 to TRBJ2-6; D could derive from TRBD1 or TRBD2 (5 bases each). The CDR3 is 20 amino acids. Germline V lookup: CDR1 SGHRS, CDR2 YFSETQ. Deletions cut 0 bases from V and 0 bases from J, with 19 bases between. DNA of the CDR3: TGCGCCAGCAGCTTGGCCTTGGGAAGGGGACCCCTCTCTGGGGCCAACGTCCTGACTTTC. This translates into CASSLALGRGPLSGANVLTF.

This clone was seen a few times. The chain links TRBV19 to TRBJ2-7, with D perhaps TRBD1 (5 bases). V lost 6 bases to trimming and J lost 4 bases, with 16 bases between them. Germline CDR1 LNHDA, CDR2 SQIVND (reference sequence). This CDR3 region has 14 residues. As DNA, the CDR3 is TGTGCCAGTAGATCGACAGAAGTAAAATACGAGCAGTACTTC. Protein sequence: CASRSTEVKYEQYF.

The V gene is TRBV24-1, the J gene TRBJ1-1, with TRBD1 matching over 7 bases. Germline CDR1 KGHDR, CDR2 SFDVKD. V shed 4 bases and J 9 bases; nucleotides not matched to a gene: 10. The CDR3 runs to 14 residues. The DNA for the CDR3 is TGTGCCACCAGTGACCCAGGGGGGACGGAAAAAGCTTTCTTT. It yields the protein CATSDPGGTEKAFF.

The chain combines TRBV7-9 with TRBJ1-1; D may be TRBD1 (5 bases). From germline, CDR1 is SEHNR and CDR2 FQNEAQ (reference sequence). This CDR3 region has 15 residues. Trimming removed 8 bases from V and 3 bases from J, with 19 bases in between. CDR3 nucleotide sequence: TGTGCCAGCCAGGGTCTCGCTTATTTGGACACTGAAGCTTTCTTT. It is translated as CASQGLAYLDTEAFF.

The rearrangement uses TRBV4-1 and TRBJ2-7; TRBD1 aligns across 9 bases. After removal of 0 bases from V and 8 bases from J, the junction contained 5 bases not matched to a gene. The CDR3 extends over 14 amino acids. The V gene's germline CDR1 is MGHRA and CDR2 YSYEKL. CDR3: CASSQDQGQGQQYF. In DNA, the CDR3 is TGCGCCAGCAGCCAAGACCAGGGACAGGGCCAGCAGTACTTC.

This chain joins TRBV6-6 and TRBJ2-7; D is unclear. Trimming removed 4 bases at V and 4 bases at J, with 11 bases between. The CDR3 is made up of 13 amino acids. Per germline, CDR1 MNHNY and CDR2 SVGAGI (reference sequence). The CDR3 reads CASSLTENYEQYF. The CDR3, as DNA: TGTGCCAGCAGTTTAACAGAGAATTACGAGCAGTACTTC.

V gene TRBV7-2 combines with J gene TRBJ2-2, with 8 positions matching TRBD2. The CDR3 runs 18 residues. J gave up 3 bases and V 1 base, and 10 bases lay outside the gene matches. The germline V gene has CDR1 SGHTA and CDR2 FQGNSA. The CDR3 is CASSLVGGGSLDTGELFF. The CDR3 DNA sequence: TGTGCCAGCAGCTTAGTTGGCGGGGGGTCTCTTGACACCGGGGAGCTGTTTTTT.

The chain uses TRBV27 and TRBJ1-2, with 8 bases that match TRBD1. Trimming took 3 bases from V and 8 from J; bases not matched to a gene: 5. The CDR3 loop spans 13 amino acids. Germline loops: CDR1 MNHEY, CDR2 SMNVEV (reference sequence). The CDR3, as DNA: TGTGCCAGCAGTTTGCAGGGGGCGGGCGGCTACACCTTC. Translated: CASSLQGAGGYTF.

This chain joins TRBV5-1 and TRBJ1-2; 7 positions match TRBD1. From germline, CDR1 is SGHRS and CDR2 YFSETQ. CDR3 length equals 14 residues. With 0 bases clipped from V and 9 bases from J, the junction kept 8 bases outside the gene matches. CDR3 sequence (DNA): TGCGCCAGCAGCTTGGAACAGGGGCCCTTGAGCTACACCTTC. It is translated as CASSLEQGPLSYTF.

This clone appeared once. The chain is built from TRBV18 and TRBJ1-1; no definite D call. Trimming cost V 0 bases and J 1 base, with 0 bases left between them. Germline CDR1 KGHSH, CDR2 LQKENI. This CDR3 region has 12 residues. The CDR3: CASSPPNTEAFF. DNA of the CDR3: TGTGCCAGCTCACCACCGAACACTGAAGCTTTCTTT.

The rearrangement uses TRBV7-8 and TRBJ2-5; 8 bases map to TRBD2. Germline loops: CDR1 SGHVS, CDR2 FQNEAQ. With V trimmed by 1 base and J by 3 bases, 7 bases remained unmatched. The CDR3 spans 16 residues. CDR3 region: CASSLEFTGGEETQYF. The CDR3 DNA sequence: TGTGCCAGCAGCTTAGAGTTTACGGGAGGGGAAGAGACCCAGTACTTC.